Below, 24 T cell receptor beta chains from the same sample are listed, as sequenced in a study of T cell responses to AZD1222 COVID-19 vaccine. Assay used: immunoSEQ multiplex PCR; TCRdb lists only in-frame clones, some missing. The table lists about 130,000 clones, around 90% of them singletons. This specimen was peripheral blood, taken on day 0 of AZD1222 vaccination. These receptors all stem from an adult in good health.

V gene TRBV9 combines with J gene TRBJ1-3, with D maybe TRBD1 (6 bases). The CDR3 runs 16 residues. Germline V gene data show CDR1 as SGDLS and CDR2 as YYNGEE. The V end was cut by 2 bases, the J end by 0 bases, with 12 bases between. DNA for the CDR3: TGTGCCAGCAGCGTGAGGGGGTCCACCTCTGGAAACACCATATATTTT. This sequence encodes CASSVRGSTSGNTIYF.

The CDR3 DNA reads TGTGCCAGCAGTTACAGGGTCTATGGCTACACCTTC. It is translated as CASSYRVYGYTF. The rearrangement uses TRBV6-2 or TRBV6-3 and TRBJ1-2; D uncertain. CDR3 size: 12 residues. V lost 2 bases, J lost 4 bases, and 5 bases lay in between. From germline, CDR1 is MNHEY and CDR2 SVGEGT.

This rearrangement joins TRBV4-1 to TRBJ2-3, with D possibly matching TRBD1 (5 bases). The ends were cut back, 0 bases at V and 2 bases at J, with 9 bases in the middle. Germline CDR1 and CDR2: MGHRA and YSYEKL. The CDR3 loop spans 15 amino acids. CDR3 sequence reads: CASSQDGANTDTQYF. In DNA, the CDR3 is TGCGCCAGCAGCCAAGATGGGGCGAACACAGATACGCAGTATTTT.

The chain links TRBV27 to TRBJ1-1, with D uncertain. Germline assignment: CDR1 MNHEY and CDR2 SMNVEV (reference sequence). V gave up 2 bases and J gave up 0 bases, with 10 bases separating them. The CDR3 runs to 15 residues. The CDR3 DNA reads TGTGCCAGCAGTTTAAAAGGATCCTTGAACACTGAAGCTTTCTTT. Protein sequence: CASSLKGSLNTEAFF.

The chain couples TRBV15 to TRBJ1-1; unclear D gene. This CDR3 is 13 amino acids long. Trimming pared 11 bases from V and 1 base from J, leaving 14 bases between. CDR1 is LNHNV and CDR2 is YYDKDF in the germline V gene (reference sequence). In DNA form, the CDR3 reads TGTGCCTCATCCGGACGTTGGAACACTGAAGCTTTCTTT. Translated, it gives CASSGRWNTEAFF.

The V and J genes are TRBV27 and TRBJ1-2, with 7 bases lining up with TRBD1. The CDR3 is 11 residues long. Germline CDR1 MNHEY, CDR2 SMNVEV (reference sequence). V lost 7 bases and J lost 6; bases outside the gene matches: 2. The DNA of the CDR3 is TGTGCCAGCATCGGACAGGATGGCTACACCTTC. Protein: CASIGQDGYTF.

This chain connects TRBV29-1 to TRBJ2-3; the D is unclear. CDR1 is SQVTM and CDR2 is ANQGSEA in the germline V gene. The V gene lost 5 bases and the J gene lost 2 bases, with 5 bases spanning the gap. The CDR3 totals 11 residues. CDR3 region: CSVYVTDTQYF. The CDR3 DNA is TGCAGCGTTTACGTCACAGATACGCAGTATTTT.

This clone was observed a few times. In DNA, the CDR3 is TGTGCCAGCAGTCCTCGGACAGGAGCATCCTACGAGCAGTACTTC. Its protein is CASSPRTGASYEQYF. The chain couples TRBV27 to TRBJ2-7; 7 bases fit TRBD1. Trimming removed 5 bases from V and 1 base from J; junction bases left unmatched: 8. Germline V gene sequence: CDR1 MNHEY, CDR2 SMNVEV (reference sequence). CDR3 size: 15 residues.

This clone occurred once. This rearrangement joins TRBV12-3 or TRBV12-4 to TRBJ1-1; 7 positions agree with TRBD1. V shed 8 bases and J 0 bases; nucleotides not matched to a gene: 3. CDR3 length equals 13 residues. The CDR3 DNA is TGTGCCAGCGGACAGGTTTTGAACACTGAAGCTTTCTTT. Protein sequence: CASGQVLNTEAFF.

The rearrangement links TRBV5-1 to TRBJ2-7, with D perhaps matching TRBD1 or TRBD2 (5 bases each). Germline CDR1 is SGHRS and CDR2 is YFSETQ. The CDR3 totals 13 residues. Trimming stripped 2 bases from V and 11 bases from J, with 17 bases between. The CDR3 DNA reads TGCGCCAGCAGCTTTTCCGGGACGGCACGGGAGTACTTC. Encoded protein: CASSFSGTAREYF.

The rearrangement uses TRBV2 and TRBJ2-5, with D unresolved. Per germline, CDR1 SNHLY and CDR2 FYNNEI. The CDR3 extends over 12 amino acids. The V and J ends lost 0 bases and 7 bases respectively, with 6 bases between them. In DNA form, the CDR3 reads TGTGCCAGCAGTGAAGCCCCGAGGACCCAGTACTTC. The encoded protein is CASSEAPRTQYF.

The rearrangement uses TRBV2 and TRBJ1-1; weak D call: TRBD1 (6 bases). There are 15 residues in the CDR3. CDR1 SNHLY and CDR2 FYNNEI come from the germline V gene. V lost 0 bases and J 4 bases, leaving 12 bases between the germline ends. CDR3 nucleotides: TGTGCCAGCAGTGAAGCAGGGGGTTCGGGCACTGAAGCTTTCTTT. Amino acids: CASSEAGGSGTEAFF.

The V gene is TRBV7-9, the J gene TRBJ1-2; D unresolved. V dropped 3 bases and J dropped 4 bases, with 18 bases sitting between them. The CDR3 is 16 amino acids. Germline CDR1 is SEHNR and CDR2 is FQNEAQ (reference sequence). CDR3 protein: CASSFKWYGYSYGYTF. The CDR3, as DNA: TGTGCCAGCAGCTTTAAGTGGTATGGGTATAGCTATGGCTACACCTTC. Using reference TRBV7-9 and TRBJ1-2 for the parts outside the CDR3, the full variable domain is DTGVSQNPRHKITKRGQNVTFRCDPISEHNRLYWYRQTLGQGPEFLTYFQNEAQLEKSRLLSDRFSAERPKGSFSTLEIQRTEQGDSAMYLCASSFKWYGYSYGYTFGSGTRLTVV.

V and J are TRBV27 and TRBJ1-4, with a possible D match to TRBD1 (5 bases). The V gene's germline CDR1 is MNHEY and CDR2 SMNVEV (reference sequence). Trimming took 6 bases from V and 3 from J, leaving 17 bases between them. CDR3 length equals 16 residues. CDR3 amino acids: CASRTDGLSPNEKLFF. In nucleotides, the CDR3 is TGTGCCAGCAGGACAGACGGTCTAAGCCCTAATGAAAAACTGTTTTTT.

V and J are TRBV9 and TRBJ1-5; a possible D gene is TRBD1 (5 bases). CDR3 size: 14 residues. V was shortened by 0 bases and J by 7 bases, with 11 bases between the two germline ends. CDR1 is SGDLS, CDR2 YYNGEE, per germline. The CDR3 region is CASSVGAGQQPQHF. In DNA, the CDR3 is TGTGCCAGCAGCGTAGGGGCAGGGCAACAGCCCCAGCATTTT.

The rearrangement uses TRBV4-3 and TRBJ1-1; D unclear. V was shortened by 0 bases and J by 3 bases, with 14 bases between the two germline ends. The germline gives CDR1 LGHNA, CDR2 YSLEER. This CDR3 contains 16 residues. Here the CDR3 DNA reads TGCGCCAGCAGCCAAGAGAGTCCTGGCAGGCACACTGAAGCTTTCTTT. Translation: CASSQESPGRHTEAFF.

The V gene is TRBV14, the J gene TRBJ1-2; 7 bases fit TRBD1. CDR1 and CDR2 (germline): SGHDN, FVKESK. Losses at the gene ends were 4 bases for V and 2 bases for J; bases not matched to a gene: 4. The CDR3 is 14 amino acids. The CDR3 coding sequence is TGTGCCAGCAGCCGACCGACAGGGAACTATGGCTACACCTTC. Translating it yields CASSRPTGNYGYTF.

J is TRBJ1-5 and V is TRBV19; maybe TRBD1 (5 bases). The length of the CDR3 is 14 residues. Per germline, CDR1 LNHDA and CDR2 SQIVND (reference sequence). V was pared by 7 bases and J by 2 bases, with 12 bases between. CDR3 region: CASNPQGGNQPQHF. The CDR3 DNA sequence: TGTGCCAGTAACCCTCAGGGTGGCAATCAGCCCCAGCATTTT.

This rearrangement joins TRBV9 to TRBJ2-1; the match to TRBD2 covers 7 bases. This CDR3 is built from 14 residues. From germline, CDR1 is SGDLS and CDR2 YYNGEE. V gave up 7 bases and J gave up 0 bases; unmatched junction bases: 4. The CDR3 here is CASGSGGSYNEQFF. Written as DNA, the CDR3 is TGTGCCAGCGGGTCGGGGGGCTCCTACAATGAGCAGTTCTTC.

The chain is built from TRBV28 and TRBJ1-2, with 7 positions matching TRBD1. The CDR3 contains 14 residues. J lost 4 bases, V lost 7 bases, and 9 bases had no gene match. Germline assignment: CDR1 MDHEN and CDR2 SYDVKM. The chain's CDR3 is CASTPGGGSYGYTF. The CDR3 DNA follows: TGTGCCAGCACCCCAGGGGGGGGTAGCTATGGCTACACCTTC.

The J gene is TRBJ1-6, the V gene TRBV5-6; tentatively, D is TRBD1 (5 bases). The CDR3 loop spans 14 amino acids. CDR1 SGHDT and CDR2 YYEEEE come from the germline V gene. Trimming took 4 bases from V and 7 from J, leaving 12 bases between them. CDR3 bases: TGTGCCAGCAGCCCGGGACTGATGAATTCACCCCTCCACTTT. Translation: CASSPGLMNSPLHF.

The CDR3 region is CASSSGTGVLNTGELFF. The CDR3, as DNA: TGTGCCAGCAGCAGCGGGACAGGGGTCCTAAACACCGGGGAGCTGTTTTTT. This sequence joins TRBV5-6 and TRBJ2-2; TRBD1 matches 10 bases. V lost 4 bases, J lost 2 bases, and 8 bases stayed unmatched. Germline CDR1 and CDR2: SGHDT and YYEEEE. This CDR3 region has 17 residues.

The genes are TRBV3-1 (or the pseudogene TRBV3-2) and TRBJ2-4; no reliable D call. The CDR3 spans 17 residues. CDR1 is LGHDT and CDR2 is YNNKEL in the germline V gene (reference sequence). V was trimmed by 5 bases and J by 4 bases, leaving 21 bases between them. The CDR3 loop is CASSAFFPICKKNIQYF. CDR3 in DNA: TGTGCCAGCAGCGCATTCTTTCCCATTTGCAAAAAAAACATTCAGTACTTC.

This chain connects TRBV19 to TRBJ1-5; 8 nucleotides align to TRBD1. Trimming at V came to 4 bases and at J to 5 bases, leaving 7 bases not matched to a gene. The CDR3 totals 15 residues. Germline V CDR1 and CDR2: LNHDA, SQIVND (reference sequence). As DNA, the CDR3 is TGTGCCAGTAGTAGGACAGGGACGGAAGATCAGCCCCAGCATTTT. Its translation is CASSRTGTEDQPQHF.